The clone carrying this TCR beta chain has only one observation. The antigen remains undetermined. This CDR3 is built from 16 residues. A second PCR of 7 to 11 cycles used a sample-barcoded 5' primer and a J-beta primer mix. TCRdb used MiXCR to reprocess the 5' RACE reads, holding one entry per CDR3 protein. The table lists 600,000 to 650,000 distinct CDR3 sequences, 58% of them singletons. These data belong to a study of blood T cells in healthy people across ages. Study results and caveats: No conclusive comparison of naive versus antigen-experienced cells was possible with unsorted PBMCs. Diversity estimates drawn from one million T cells were deemed underestimates. The long-lived group displayed more naive CD4+ cells, plus higher diversity, than the aged donors did.

The V and J genes are TRBV21-1 and TRBJ2-5; TRBD1, the D gene given by the table, was not confirmed from the DNA. TRBV21-1 is a pseudogene locus. The TCR was taken from a man between 60 and 70 years old in good health. What was sequenced was blood. The CDR3 loop is CASSPRGTGGPETQYF. The CDR3 nucleotides read TGTGCCAGCAGCCCCCGAGGGACAGGGGGCCCGGAGACCCAGTACTTC.